This TCR delta chain was sequenced during a study of gamma-delta chains in newborns, infants, children. Study information: Innate gammadelta T cells reportedly expand polyclonally right after birth, driven by microbial exposure, per the title.

TCRdb re-processed the reads using CATT. The data contain about 15,000 delta-chain clones, approximately 7% of them singletons. Germline V lookup: CDR1 GEAIGNYY, CDR2 EKD. The CDR3 is made up of 23 amino acids. Trimming took 3 bases from V and 0 from J; bases not matched to a gene: 21. Sequencing was carried out using blood. The chain carries TRDV2 and TRDJ3; 8 bases are a match to TRDD3. This receptor was obtained from a child who was a newborn, infant or young child, either healthy, febrile or measles-vaccinated (not recorded which). CDR3 loop: CACDPMGILVDTRHSWDTRQMFF. CDR3 in DNA: TGTGCCTGTGACCCTATGGGGATACTGGTGGATACCCGACACTCCTGGGACACCCGACAGATGTTTTTC.